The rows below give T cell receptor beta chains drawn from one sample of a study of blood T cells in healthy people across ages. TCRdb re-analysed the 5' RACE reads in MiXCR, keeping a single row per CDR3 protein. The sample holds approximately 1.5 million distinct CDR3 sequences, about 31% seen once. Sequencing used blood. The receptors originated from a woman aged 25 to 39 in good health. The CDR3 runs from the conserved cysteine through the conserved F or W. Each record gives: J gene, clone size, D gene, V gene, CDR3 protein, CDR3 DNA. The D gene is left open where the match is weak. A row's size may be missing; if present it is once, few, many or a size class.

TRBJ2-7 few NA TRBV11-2 CASSVGHSSYEQYF TGTGCCAGCAGCGTCGGACATAGCTCCTACGAGCAGTACTTC
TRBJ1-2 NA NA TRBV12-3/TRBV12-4 CASREKGSAYGYTF TGTGCCAGCAGGGAAAAGGGTTCCGCCTATGGCTACACCTTC
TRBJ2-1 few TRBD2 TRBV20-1 CSALNQVAGSYNEQFF TGCAGTGCTCTCAACCAAGTAGCGGGGTCCTACAATGAGCAGTTCTTC
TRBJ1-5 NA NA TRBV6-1 CASSPFFNQPQHF TGTGCCAGCAGTCCTTTCTTCAATCAGCCCCAGCATTTT
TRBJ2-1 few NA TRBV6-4 CASSDTDYNEQFF TGTGCCAGCAGCGATACAGACTACAATGAGCAGTTCTTC
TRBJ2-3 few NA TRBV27 CATSGFTDTQYF TGTGCCACCTCGGGGTTCACAGATACGCAGTATTTT
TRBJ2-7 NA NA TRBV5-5 CASSTGYTGGLEVFEQYF TGTGCCAGCAGCACAGGGTATACAGGCGGGTTGGAGGTTTTCGAGCAGTACTTC
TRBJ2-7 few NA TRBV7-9 CASSLDSDHPYEQYF TGTGCCAGCAGCTTAGATAGCGATCACCCCTACGAGCAGTACTTC
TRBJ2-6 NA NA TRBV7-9 CASSLERANVLTF TGTGCCAGCAGCTTAGAGAGGGCCAACGTCCTGACTTTC
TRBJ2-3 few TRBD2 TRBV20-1 CSARDGGSGTDTQYF TGCAGTGCTAGAGACGGCGGGAGTGGCACAGATACGCAGTATTTT
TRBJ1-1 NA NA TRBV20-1 CSARAGGVSDTEAFF TGCAGTGCTAGAGCTGGGGGGGTCTCGGACACTGAAGCTTTCTTT
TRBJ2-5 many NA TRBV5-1 CASSLGSGETQYF TGCGCCAGCAGCTTGGGGTCAGGAGAGACCCAGTACTTC
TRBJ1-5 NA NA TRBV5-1 CASSLGEQGLSNQPQHF TGCGCCAGCAGCTTGGGGGAGCAGGGCCTTAGCAATCAGCCCCAGCATTTT
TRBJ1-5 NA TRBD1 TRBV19 CATKTGGRDQPQHF TGTGCCACCAAGACAGGGGGTCGGGATCAGCCCCAGCATTTT
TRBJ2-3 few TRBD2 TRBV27 CASSLFSLAGFTDTQYF TGTGCTAGCAGTTTATTTAGCCTAGCGGGGTTCACAGATACGCAGTATTTT
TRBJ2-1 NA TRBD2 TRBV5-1 CASSLWISGTYNEQFF TGCGCCAGCAGCTTGTGGATTAGCGGGACCTACAATGAGCAGTTCTTC
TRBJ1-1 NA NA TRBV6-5 CASREGLGNTEAFF TGTGCCAGCAGGGAGGGACTGGGGAACACTGAAGCTTTCTTT
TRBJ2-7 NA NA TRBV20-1 CSASNIRRVTAYEQYF TGCAGTGCTAGCAACATTCGACGGGTAACAGCCTACGAGCAGTACTTC
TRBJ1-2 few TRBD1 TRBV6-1 CASSQPRRQGYYGYTF TGTGCCAGCAGTCAGCCTAGAAGACAGGGGTACTATGGCTACACCTTC
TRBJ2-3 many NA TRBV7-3 CASSSNFGSSNTQYF TGTGCCAGCAGCTCAAACTTCGGGAGCTCAAATACGCAGTATTTT
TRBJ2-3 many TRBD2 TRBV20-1 CSARRGGSTDTQYF TGCAGTGCTAGGCGGGGGGGCAGCACAGATACGCAGTATTTT
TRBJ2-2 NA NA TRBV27 CASASGYHANTGELFF TGTGCCAGCGCAAGCGGCTACCACGCGAACACCGGGGAGCTGTTTTTT
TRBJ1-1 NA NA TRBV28 CASSLGRGSNTEAFF TGTGCCAGCAGTTTGGGAAGGGGATCGAACACTGAAGCTTTCTTT
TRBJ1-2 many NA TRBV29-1 CSVRTVANYGYTF TGCAGCGTTCGGACGGTAGCTAACTATGGCTACACCTTC
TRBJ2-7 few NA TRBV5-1 CASSSAFQGLSAYEQYF TGCGCCAGCAGCTCCGCCTTCCAGGGATTAAGCGCATACGAGCAGTACTTC
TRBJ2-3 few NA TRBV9 CASRGVGGTQYF TGTGCCAGCAGGGGCGTCGGGGGTACGCAGTATTTT
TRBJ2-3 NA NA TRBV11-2 CASSALLLTDTQYF TGTGCCAGCAGCGCGCTTCTGCTCACAGATACGCAGTATTTT
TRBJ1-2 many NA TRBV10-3 CAIGMGYGYTF TGTGCCATCGGGATGGGCTATGGCTACACCTTC
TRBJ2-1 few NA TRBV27 CASMKARDHNEQFF TGTGCCAGCATGAAAGCTAGGGACCACAATGAGCAGTTCTTC
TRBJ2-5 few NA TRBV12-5 CASGFSWRGEETQYF TGTGCTAGTGGTTTTAGTTGGAGGGGTGAAGAGACCCAGTACTTC
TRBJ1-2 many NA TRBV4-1 CASSQDRTGANGYTF TGCGCCAGCAGCCAAGATCGGACGGGGGCCAATGGCTACACCTTC
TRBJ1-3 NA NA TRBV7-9 CASTSAGAQSSSGNTIYF TGTGCCAGCACCTCGGCAGGGGCCCAATCGAGCTCTGGAAACACCATATATTTT
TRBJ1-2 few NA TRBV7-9 CASSPTTEANGYTF TGTGCCAGCAGCCCAACTACAGAAGCCAATGGCTACACCTTC
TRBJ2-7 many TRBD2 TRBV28 CASSRLAENYEQYF TGTGCCAGCAGTAGACTAGCGGAAAACTACGAGCAGTACTTC
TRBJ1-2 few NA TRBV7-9 CASSFGLDRTGYTF TGTGCCAGCAGCTTTGGACTCGACAGGACCGGCTACACCTTC
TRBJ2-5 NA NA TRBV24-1 CATSVGETQYF TGTGCCACCAGTGTTGGGGAGACCCAGTACTTC
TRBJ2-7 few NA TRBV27 CASSLSPGLLGTEQYF TGTGCCAGCAGTTTATCCCCCGGACTACTTGGTACCGAGCAGTACTTC
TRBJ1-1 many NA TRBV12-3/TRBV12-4 CASSLGGPEAFF TGTGCCAGCAGTCTGGGGGGACCTGAAGCTTTCTTT
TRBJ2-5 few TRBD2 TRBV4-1 CASSQDRLAGTETQYF TGCGCCAGCAGCCAAGATCGCCTAGCGGGGACGGAGACCCAGTACTTC
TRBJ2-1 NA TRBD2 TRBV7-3 CASSELAGYSYNERFF TGTGCCAGCAGCGAGTTAGCGGGATACTCCTACAATGAGCGGTTCTTC
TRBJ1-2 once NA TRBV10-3 CAISESITNPNYGYTF TGTGCCATCAGTGAGTCGATCACAAATCCTAACTATGGCTACACCTTC
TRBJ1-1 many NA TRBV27 CASSLYRNTEAFF TGTGCCAGCAGTTTATACAGGAACACTGAAGCTTTCTTT
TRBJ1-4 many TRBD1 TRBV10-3 CAIRPAGQGSEKLFF TGTGCCATCAGACCCGCCGGACAGGGAAGCGAAAAACTGTTTTTT
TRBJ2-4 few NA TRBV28 CASREAKNIQYF TGTGCCAGCAGGGAAGCCAAAAACATTCAGTACTTC
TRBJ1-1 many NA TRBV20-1 CSAKGNTEAFF TGCAGTGCTAAGGGGAACACTGAAGCTTTCTTT
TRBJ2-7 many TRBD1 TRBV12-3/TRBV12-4 CASSSPGQGYYEQYF TGTGCCAGCAGTAGCCCGGGACAGGGATACTACGAGCAGTACTTC
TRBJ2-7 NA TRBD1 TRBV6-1 CASGSGTGLYEQYF TGTGCCAGCGGTTCGGGGACAGGGCTTTACGAGCAGTACTTC
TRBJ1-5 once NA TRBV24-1 CATSLLPCGDSNQPQHF TGTGCCACCAGTCTCTTGCCCTGCGGGGATAGCAATCAGCCCCAGCATTTT